The clone carrying this TCR beta chain came up many times. Its target is unknown. Trimming removed 7 bases from V and 7 bases from J; junction bases left unmatched: 6. Germline V gene sequence: CDR1 MNHEY, CDR2 SVGEGT. The CDR3 spans 14 residues. TCRdb reanalysed the 5' RACE reads using MiXCR and keeps one entry per CDR3 protein. The sample yields roughly 120,000 distinct CDR3 sequences, more than 6.5% seen once. This sample is part of a study of T cells after yellow fever vaccination. On the study more broadly: Low-cell-number fractions underwent preparation using SMART-Seq v4 Ultra Low Input. General study points: Faster peaking, at day 5 versus 15, marked a secondary response that was weaker.

The sequence was collected from a man between 18 and 29 years old who received the YFV17D yellow fever vaccine. The chain is built from TRBV6-2 or TRBV6-3 and TRBJ1-5, with 11 nucleotides matching TRBD1. The specimen was CD4+ T cells sorted from PBMCs, collected around 10 days after the first yellow fever vaccination. As DNA, the CDR3 is TGTGCCAGCACCGACGGGGACAGGGGGCAGCCCCAGCATTTT. As protein: CASTDGDRGQPQHF.